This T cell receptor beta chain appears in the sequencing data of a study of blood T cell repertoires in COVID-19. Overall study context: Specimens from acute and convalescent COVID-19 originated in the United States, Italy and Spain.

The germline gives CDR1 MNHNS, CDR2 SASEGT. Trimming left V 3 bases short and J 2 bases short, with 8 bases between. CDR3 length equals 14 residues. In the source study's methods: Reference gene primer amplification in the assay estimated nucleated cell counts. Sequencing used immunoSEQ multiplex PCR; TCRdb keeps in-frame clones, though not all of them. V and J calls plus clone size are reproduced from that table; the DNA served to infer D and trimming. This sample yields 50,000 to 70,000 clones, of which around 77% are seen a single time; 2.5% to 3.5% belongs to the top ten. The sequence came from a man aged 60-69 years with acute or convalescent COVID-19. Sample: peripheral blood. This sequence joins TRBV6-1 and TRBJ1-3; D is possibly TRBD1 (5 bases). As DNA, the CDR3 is TGTGCCAGCAGTGACACAGGCGCTGGAAACACCATATATTTT. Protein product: CASSDTGAGNTIYF.